Presented here are 30 T cell receptor beta chains from one specimen sequenced in a study of beta chain features in type 1 diabetes listed by TCRdb under 2018. The study at large found these results: Type 1 diabetes patients showed a moderate but significant shortening of TCRB CDR3 length in all four CD4+ subsets.

Their antigens are not known. Libraries were constructed by the immunoSEQ multiplex PCR assay. The High Capacity cDNA Reverse Transcription Kit was used to reverse transcribe all of the isolated RNA, meaning that expressed TCRB transcripts were what got sequenced. The immuneACCESS repertoire file appears here via TCRdb, limited to in-frame rearrangements. These files lack a portion of the clones; in checked studies, under half of the deficit traces to unresolved V genes, and the cause of the others is not known. The sample includes some 360,000 clones, with about 10% observed a single time. In total, the top ten clones hold approximately 0.6% of the sample. Sequenced sample: central memory CD4+ T cells from blood. The receptors were sampled from a man in his thirties or forties with type 1 diabetes.

The chain combines TRBV5-4 with TRBJ2-1; D is uncertain. Germline loops: CDR1 SGHNT, CDR2 YYREEE (reference sequence). The germline V and J ends were trimmed by 4 bases and 7 bases, with 15 bases remaining between them. The CDR3 length is 14 residues. The CDR3 sequence is CASSPPAPRNEQFF. CDR3 coding DNA: TGTGCCAGCAGCCCACCGGCCCCCCGTAATGAGCAGTTCTTC.

This clone was observed a few times. An end of the junction differs from the germline gene, which may be a read error. J is TRBJ2-5 and V is TRBV5-3; 8 bases line up with TRBD1. Being an ORF, TRBV5-3 has a function that is uncertain. This CDR3 has 12 residues. CDR3 nucleotides: TGTGCCAGCACCCCAAGGGACAGGAATGGGAACTTC. This encodes CASTPRDRNGNF.

This clone was observed a handful of times. The gene calls are TRBV11-2 and TRBJ1-5; 9 bases map to TRBD1. The CDR3 spans 16 residues. V lost 2 bases, J lost 7 bases, and 9 bases stayed unmatched. Germline values: CDR1 SGHAT, CDR2 FQNNGV. The CDR3 loop is CASSLFLGTGHQPQHF. The CDR3 DNA sequence: TGTGCCAGCAGCTTATTTCTGGGGACAGGGCACCAGCCCCAGCATTTT.

This clone was counted between two and nine times. The chain links TRBV7-2 to TRBJ2-7; 7 bases are a match to TRBD1. The V and J ends lost 4 bases and 2 bases, in that order; junction bases with no gene match: 8. Germline V lookup: CDR1 SGHTA, CDR2 FQGNSA. CDR3 length equals 15 residues. Here the CDR3 DNA reads TGTGCCAGCAGCTCAATCCGGGACAGAGCCTACGAGCAGTACTTC. Residues: CASSSIRDRAYEQYF.

This clone was detected ten times or more. The chain recombines TRBV6-4 with TRBJ2-1, with D possibly TRBD2 on 5 matching bases. The germline V gene has CDR1 MRHNA and CDR2 SNTAGT. CDR3 length equals 13 residues. With 2 bases removed from V and 10 bases from J, the gap between germline ends came to 12 bases. The CDR3 here is CASSDVAGLEQFF. CDR3 coding DNA: TGTGCCAGCAGTGACGTTGCGGGCCTAGAGCAGTTCTTC.

The chain is built from TRBV5-1 and TRBJ1-2; no definite D call. This CDR3 has 18 amino acids. Per the germline V gene, CDR1 is SGHRS and CDR2 is YFSETQ. The V and J ends lost 0 bases and 1 base respectively, with 19 bases between them. The CDR3 is CASSLGLRDWDLNYGYTF. In DNA, the CDR3 is TGCGCCAGCAGCTTGGGCCTGAGGGATTGGGATCTTAACTATGGCTACACCTTC.

This clone was detected a few times. At the DNA level, this CDR3 is encoded by other sequences in the same sample as well. This chain joins TRBV28 and TRBJ1-5; no clear D. The germline V gene encodes CDR1 MDHEN and CDR2 SYDVKM. Trimming removed 6 bases from V and 0 bases from J, with 3 bases in between. CDR3 length: 12 residues. CDR3 sequence: CASRDSNQPQHF. The CDR3 DNA follows: TGTGCCAGCAGAGATAGCAATCAGCCCCAGCATTTT.

V usage is TRBV6-4 and J usage is TRBJ2-7; possible D gene TRBD2, 5 bases. From germline, CDR1 is MRHNA and CDR2 SNTAGT. The V gene lost 7 bases and the J gene lost 5 bases, with 6 bases spanning the gap. The CDR3 sequence is 10 residues long. The CDR3 spells CASNSDEQYF. The CDR3, as DNA: TGTGCCAGCAATAGCGACGAGCAGTACTTC.

The chain has TRBV11-2 and TRBJ2-7; possibly TRBD2 for D (5 bases). V lost 6 bases to trimming and J lost 3 bases, with 9 bases between them. Germline V gene sequence: CDR1 SGHAT, CDR2 FQNNGV. CDR3 size: 12 residues. The CDR3 DNA sequence: TGTGCCAGCAGGAGGGAAGGCTACGAGCAGTACTTC. This gives the protein CASRREGYEQYF.

This clone was seen a handful of times. V and J are TRBV28 and TRBJ2-1; 11 positions agree with TRBD2. This CDR3 region has 14 residues. CDR1 MDHEN and CDR2 SYDVKM come from the germline V gene. V shed 9 bases, J shed 8 bases, and the junction held 9 bases outside the gene matches. The CDR3: CASRTSGSVDEQFF. CDR3 nucleotides: TGTGCCAGTAGAACTAGCGGGAGTGTCGATGAGCAGTTCTTC.

The V and J genes are TRBV6-1 and TRBJ2-2; tentative D call: TRBD2 (6 bases). Germline values: CDR1 MNHNS, CDR2 SASEGT. This CDR3 contains 15 residues. V was cut by 6 bases and J by 3 bases, with 14 bases left in between. CDR3 loop: CASRPDPSDTGELFF. The CDR3 DNA reads as TGTGCCAGCAGGCCGGACCCTAGCGACACCGGGGAGCTGTTTTTT.

This chain uses TRBV5-1 with TRBJ1-1; maybe TRBD1 (6 bases). The V gene's germline CDR1 is SGHRS and CDR2 YFSETQ. This CDR3 is 15 amino acids long. V lost 4 bases to trimming and J lost 4 bases, with 17 bases between them. CDR3 DNA: TGCGCCAGCAGCGTGGGCACCGTAGGGGGCACTGAAGCTTTCTTT. This translates into CASSVGTVGGTEAFF.

This clone turned up a few times. The rearrangement joins TRBV11-1 to TRBJ1-1; weak D call: TRBD1 (5 bases). V lost 2 bases and J lost 1, with 11 bases in between. This CDR3 has 15 amino acids. The V gene's germline CDR1 is SGHAT and CDR2 FQDESV (reference sequence). CDR3 region: CASSLLGTANTEAFF. CDR3 bases: TGTGCCAGCAGCTTATTGGGGACGGCGAACACTGAAGCTTTCTTT.

The chain is built from TRBV6-1 and TRBJ2-7, with 9 bases matching TRBD1. With 7 bases clipped from V and 5 bases from J, the junction kept 6 bases outside the gene matches. This CDR3 region has 13 residues. Germline values: CDR1 MNHNS, CDR2 SASEGT. The CDR3 nucleotides are TGTGCCAGCATCCGGGACAGGGTTGACGAGCAGTACTTC. Translated, it gives CASIRDRVDEQYF.

This clone was observed a few times. Since a much larger clone is just one base distant, this may be a read error. This same CDR3 is encoded by further DNA sequences in the sample. The chain links TRBV7-2 to TRBJ2-7; TRBD2 is a possible D gene (7 bases). V was trimmed by 3 bases and J by 6 bases, leaving 18 bases between them. The CDR3 is 15 residues long. Looked up from germline, CDR1 is SGHTA and CDR2 is FQGNSA. CDR3 DNA sequence: TGTGCCAGCAGCTTCAATAGGCGGGGGCGGGGCGAGCAGTACTTC. It yields the protein CASSFNRRGRGEQYF.

This clone was observed at least ten times. The chain recombines TRBV28 with TRBJ2-1; the match to TRBD2 covers 11 bases. V dropped 3 bases and J dropped 8; count of bases not matched to a gene: 9. This CDR3 is 16 amino acids long. CDR1 is MDHEN, CDR2 SYDVKM, per germline. The CDR3 region has the DNA TGTGCCAGCAGTTTGGCCGGGACTAGCGGAACTGATGAGCAGTTCTTC. This codes for CASSLAGTSGTDEQFF.

The chain joins TRBV29-1 to TRBJ2-6; D is possibly TRBD1 (5 bases). Germline CDR1 SQVTM, CDR2 ANQGSEA. With 6 bases removed from V and 1 base from J, the gap between germline ends came to 10 bases. The CDR3 is 14 residues long. The CDR3 reads CSVKRGSGANVLTF. For the CDR3, the DNA is TGCAGCGTGAAAAGGGGTTCTGGGGCCAACGTCCTGACTTTC. The whole variable domain, filled in from reference TRBV29-1 and TRBJ2-6, reads SAVISQKPSRDICQRGTSLTIQCQVDSQVTMMFWYRQQPGQSLTLIATANQGSEATYESGFVIDKFPISRPNLTFSTLTVSNMSPEDSSIYLCSVKRGSGANVLTFGAGSRLTVL.

The J gene is TRBJ2-7, the V gene TRBV19, with D perhaps being TRBD1 or TRBD2 (5 bases each). V lost 3 bases and J lost 3, with 21 bases in between. CDR1 is LNHDA and CDR2 is SQIVND in the germline V gene (reference sequence). The CDR3 is 17 residues long. The DNA for the CDR3 is TGTGCCAGTAGTATCCCGACCCGGGACCACGAGGTCTACGAGCAGTACTTC. As protein: CASSIPTRDHEVYEQYF.

The chain joins TRBV9 to TRBJ2-5; D is possibly TRBD2 (6 bases). CDR1 and CDR2 (germline): SGDLS, YYNGEE. Trimming stripped 4 bases from V and 1 base from J, with 8 bases between. CDR3 length: 13 amino acids. The CDR3: CASSLTSQETQYF. The CDR3 nucleotides read TGTGCCAGCAGCTTGACTAGCCAAGAGACCCAGTACTTC.

The CDR3: CASSSRLAGGYEQYF. The CDR3 coding sequence is TGTGCCAGCAGCTCCCGACTAGCGGGAGGGTACGAGCAGTACTTC. This sequence joins TRBV11-2 and TRBJ2-7; TRBD2 matches 14 bases. The CDR3 contains 15 residues. In germline, CDR1 is SGHAT, CDR2 FQNNGV. Unmatched junction bases numbered 3, after V lost 4 bases and J lost 4 bases.

V gene TRBV6-1 combines with J gene TRBJ2-7, with 7 nucleotides matching TRBD2. V gave up 5 bases and J gave up 1 base; unmatched junction bases: 8. There are 15 residues in the CDR3. In germline, CDR1 is MNHNS, CDR2 SASEGT. CDR3 sequence: CASSLLFSGSYEQYF. For the CDR3, the DNA is TGTGCCAGCAGTCTCCTCTTTAGCGGGTCCTACGAGCAGTACTTC.

This rearrangement joins TRBV7-3 to TRBJ2-5; weak D call: TRBD1 (5 bases). The CDR3 is 16 amino acids. The V end was cut by 2 bases, the J end by 2 bases, with 15 bases between. The germline gives CDR1 SGHTA, CDR2 FQGTGA. In DNA, the CDR3 is TGTGCCAGCAGCTTAGTAAGACAGAGGAGACAAGAGACCCAGTACTTC. It translates to CASSLVRQRRQETQYF.

This clone has a handful of counts. This chain uses TRBV7-7 with TRBJ2-7, with D uncertain. The V gene's germline CDR1 is SSHAT and CDR2 FNYEAQ (reference sequence). Trimming shortened V by 3 bases and J by 1 base, and 7 bases separated the two germline ends. The CDR3 covers 13 residues. CDR3 DNA sequence: TGTGCCAGCAGCTTCCAGGAGTCCTACGAGCAGTACTTC. Residues: CASSFQESYEQYF.

This chain connects TRBV5-6 to TRBJ2-7; D possibly corresponds to TRBD1 (6 bases). The V end lost 0 bases, the J end lost 0 bases, and 13 bases lay between the germline ends. The CDR3 spans 16 residues. The germline V gene encodes CDR1 SGHDT and CDR2 YYEEEE. The CDR3 loop is CASSLGLGQTSYEQYF. In DNA, the CDR3 is TGTGCCAGCAGCTTGGGGTTAGGACAGACCTCCTACGAGCAGTACTTC.

This clone was observed a few times. The chain recombines TRBV28 with TRBJ1-1; D is unresolved. CDR1 is MDHEN, CDR2 SYDVKM, per germline. Trimming left V 3 bases short and J 0 bases short, with 5 bases between. CDR3 length equals 13 residues. The CDR3 here is CASSFYLNTEAFF. The DNA of the CDR3 is TGTGCCAGCAGTTTTTACCTGAACACTGAAGCTTTCTTT.

The rearrangement uses TRBV11-3 and TRBJ1-1; 7 bases agree with TRBD1. CDR3 length: 12 amino acids. From germline, CDR1 is SGHNT and CDR2 YENEEA. After removal of 4 bases from V and 9 bases from J, the junction contained 5 bases not matched to a gene. CDR3 amino acids: CASSYRQGQAFF. CDR3 nucleotides: TGTGCCAGCAGCTACCGACAGGGACAAGCTTTCTTT.

The chain combines TRBV30 with TRBJ2-7; D is ambiguous. CDR1 is GTSNPN, CDR2 SVGIG, per germline (reference sequence). V lost 3 bases and J lost 2, with 11 bases in between. This CDR3 spans 13 amino acids. The CDR3, as DNA: TGTGCCTGGAGAGTATACGGCCCCTACGAGCAGTACTTC. Encoded protein: CAWRVYGPYEQYF.

The gene calls are TRBV7-2 and TRBJ1-1, with no clear D. The germline gives CDR1 SGHTA, CDR2 FQGNSA. The CDR3 covers 15 residues. V lost 1 base to trimming and J lost 3 bases, with 12 bases between them. The CDR3 loop is CASSLVTGKDTEAFF. Here the CDR3 DNA reads TGTGCCAGCAGCTTAGTTACGGGAAAGGACACTGAAGCTTTCTTT.

This clone was found a few times. This chain uses TRBV9 with TRBJ1-2; D not resolved. Trimming stripped 0 bases from V and 2 bases from J, with 5 bases between. Germline V gene data show CDR1 as SGDLS and CDR2 as YYNGEE. There are 13 residues in the CDR3. The CDR3 region has the DNA TGTGCCAGCAGCGTAGCACGGAACTATGGCTACACCTTC. Translating gives CASSVARNYGYTF.

The chain links TRBV7-9 to TRBJ1-4; TRBD1 aligns across 10 bases. In germline, CDR1 is SEHNR, CDR2 FQNEAQ (reference sequence). The CDR3 consists of 16 residues. With V trimmed by 6 bases and J by 6 bases, 10 bases remained unmatched. CDR3 sequence: CASSLRRGQGDEKLFF. The CDR3 DNA reads TGTGCCAGCAGTCTAAGGAGAGGACAGGGGGATGAAAAACTGTTTTTT.